This T cell receptor (beta chain) is from a study of early T cells in non-severe SARS-CoV-2 infection. Study-wide context: Whole-blood bulk RNA, unsorted, was sequenced, and chains were unpaired.

Each CDR3 protein is one row after TCRdb ran MiXCR on the 5' RACE reads. Of 80,000 to 95,000 distinct CDR3 sequences listed, around 15% are singletons. This clonotype was observed many times. This CDR3 has 14 amino acids. The trim removed 4 bases at V and 14 bases at J, leaving 11 bases unmatched. The germline gives CDR1 SNHLY, CDR2 FYNNEI. This rearrangement joins TRBV2 to TRBJ1-6; 7 nucleotides agree with TRBD1. The sequenced material came from whole blood. This TCR came from an adult who was a healthcare worker with PCR-confirmed SARS-CoV-2 infection or an uninfected control (not recorded which). CDR3 sequence: CASSGENRGRSLHF. The CDR3 DNA follows: TGTGCCAGCAGTGGAGAAAACAGGGGAAGATCCCTCCACTTT.